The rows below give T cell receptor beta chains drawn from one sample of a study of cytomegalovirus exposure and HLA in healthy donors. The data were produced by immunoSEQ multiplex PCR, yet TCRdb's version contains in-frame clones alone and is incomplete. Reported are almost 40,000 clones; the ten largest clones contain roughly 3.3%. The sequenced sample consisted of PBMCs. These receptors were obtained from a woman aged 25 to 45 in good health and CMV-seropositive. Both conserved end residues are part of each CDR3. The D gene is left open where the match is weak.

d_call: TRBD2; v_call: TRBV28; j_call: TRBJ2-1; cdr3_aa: CASSPGLAGAFNEQFF; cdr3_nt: TGTGCCAGCAGCCCCGGACTAGCGGGGGCATTCAATGAGCAGTTCTTC
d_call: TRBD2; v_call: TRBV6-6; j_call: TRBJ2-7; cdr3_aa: CASSRPLERGAYEQYF; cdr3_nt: TGTGCCAGCAGTCGACCCCTCGAGCGGGGCGCCTACGAGCAGTACTTC
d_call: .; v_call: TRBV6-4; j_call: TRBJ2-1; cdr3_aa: CAPNGGDEQFF; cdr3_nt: TGTGCCCCCAACGGGGGTGATGAGCAGTTCTTC
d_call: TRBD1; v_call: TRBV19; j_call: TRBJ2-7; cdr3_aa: CASRGLNEQYF; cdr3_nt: TGTGCCAGCAGGGGGCTGAACGAGCAGTACTTC
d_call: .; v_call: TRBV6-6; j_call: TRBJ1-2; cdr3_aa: CASSIQGSGYTF; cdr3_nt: TGTGCCAGCAGTATACAGGGTTCTGGCTACACCTTC
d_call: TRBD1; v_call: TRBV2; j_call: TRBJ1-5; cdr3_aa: CASNGQGEQPQHF; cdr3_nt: TGTGCCAGCAATGGACAGGGTGAGCAGCCCCAGCATTTT
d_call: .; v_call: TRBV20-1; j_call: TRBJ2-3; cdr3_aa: CSAAITNTQYF; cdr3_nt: TGCAGTGCTGCAATCACAAATACGCAGTATTTT
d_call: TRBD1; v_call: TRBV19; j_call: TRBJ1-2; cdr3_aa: CASSIDGQGPYGYTF; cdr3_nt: TGTGCCAGTAGTATAGATGGACAGGGCCCTTATGGCTACACCTTC
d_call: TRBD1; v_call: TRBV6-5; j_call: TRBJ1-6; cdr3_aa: CASSYGGQVRHSPLHF; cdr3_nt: TGTGCCAGCAGTTACGGGGGACAGGTGAGGCATTCACCCCTCCACTTT
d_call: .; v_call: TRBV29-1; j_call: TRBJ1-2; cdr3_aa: CSVREGYTF; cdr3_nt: TGCAGCGTTCGCGAGGGCTACACCTTC
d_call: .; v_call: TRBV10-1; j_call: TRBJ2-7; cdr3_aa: CASSESVLNEQYF; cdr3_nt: TGCGCCAGCAGTGAGTCGGTTCTAAACGAGCAGTACTTC
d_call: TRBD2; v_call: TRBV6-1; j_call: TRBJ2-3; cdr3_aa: CASSEERGGTDTQYF; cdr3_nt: TGTGCCAGCAGTGAAGAGCGGGGGGGCACAGATACGCAGTATTTT
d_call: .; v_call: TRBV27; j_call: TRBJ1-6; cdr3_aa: CASSTRTARHTPLHF; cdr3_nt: TGTGCCAGCAGTACCCGGACAGCCAGGCACACACCCCTCCACTTT
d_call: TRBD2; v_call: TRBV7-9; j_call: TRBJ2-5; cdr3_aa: CASSLGTSGGVQETQYF; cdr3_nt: TGTGCCAGCAGCTTAGGGACTAGCGGGGGCGTCCAAGAGACCCAGTACTTC
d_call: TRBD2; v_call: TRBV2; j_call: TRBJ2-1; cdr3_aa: CASRLAGPDNEQFF; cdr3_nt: TGTGCCAGCAGGCTAGCGGGGCCTGACAATGAGCAGTTCTTC
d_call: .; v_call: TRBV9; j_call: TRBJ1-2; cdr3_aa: CASRGAGYTF; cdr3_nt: TGTGCCAGCAGGGGAGCTGGCTACACCTTC
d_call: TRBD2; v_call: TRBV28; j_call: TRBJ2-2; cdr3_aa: CASSFGGGAPGELFF; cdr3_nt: TGTGCCAGCAGTTTCGGCGGGGGGGCCCCCGGGGAGCTGTTTTTT
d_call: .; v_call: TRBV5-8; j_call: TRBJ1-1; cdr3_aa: CACSGYMEAFF; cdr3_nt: TGTGCCTGTTCGGGTTACATGGAAGCTTTCTTT
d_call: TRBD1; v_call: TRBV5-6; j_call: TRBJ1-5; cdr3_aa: CASSDGTGGNQPQHF; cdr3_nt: TGTGCCAGCAGCGACGGGACAGGGGGCAATCAGCCCCAGCATTTT
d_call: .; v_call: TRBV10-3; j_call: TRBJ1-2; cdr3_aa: CAISPTPRLDYTF; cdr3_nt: TGTGCCATCAGTCCAACCCCGAGGTTGGACTACACCTTC
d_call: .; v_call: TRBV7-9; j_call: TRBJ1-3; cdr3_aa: CASSFEGNTIYF; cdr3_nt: TGTGCCAGCAGCTTCGAGGGAAACACCATATATTTT
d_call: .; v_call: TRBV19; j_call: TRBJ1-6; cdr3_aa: CASKREGSPLHF; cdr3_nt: TGTGCCAGTAAGAGAGAGGGTTCACCCCTCCACTTT
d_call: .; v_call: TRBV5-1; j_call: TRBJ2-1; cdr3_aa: CASSPSNEQFF; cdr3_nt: TGCGCCAGCAGCCCCTCCAATGAGCAGTTCTTC
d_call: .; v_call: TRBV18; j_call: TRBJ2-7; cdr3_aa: CASSPGRNYEQYF; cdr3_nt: TGTGCCAGCTCACCAGGGCGAAACTACGAGCAGTACTTC
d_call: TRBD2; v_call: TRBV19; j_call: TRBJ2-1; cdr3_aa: CASSRGLAGGTDEQFF; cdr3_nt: TGTGCCAGTAGTAGGGGACTAGCGGGGGGGACTGATGAGCAGTTCTTC
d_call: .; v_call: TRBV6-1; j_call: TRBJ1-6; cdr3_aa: CASREPYNSPLHF; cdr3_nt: TGTGCCAGTAGGGAGCCCTATAATTCACCCCTCCACTTT
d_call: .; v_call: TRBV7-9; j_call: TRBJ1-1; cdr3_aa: CASSLSAARRAFF; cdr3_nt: TGTGCCAGCAGCTTATCGGCAGCTCGGCGGGCTTTCTTT
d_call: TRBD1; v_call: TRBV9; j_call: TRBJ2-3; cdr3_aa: CASSPGQGVGTQYF; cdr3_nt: TGTGCCAGCAGCCCGGGACAGGGTGTGGGTACGCAGTATTTT
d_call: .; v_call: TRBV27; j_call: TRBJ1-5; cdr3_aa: CASSLLGGQPQHF; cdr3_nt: TGTGCCAGCAGTCTGCTGGGGGGGCAGCCCCAGCATTTT
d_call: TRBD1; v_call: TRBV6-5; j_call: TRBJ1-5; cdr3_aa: CASTRTGDQPQHF; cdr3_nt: TGTGCCAGCACCCGAACAGGGGATCAGCCCCAGCATTTT
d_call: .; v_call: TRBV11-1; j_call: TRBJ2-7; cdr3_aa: CASSSGRYEQYF; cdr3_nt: TGTGCCAGCAGCTCAGGCCGCTACGAGCAGTACTTC
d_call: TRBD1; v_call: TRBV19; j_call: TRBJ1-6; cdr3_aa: CASSMMTGGRSPLHF; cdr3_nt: TGTGCCAGTAGTATGATGACAGGGGGGCGTTCACCCCTCCACTTT
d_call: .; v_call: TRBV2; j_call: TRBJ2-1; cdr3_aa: CASRLRDPRGNEQFF; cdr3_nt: TGTGCCAGCCGTCTCCGGGACCCCCGGGGGAATGAGCAGTTCTTC
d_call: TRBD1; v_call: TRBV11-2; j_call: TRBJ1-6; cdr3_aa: CASSTRGQGRGSPLHF; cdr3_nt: TGTGCCAGCAGCACACGGGGACAGGGGAGAGGCTCACCCCTCCACTTT
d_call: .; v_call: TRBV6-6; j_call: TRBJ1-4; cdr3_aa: CASSYEEAAPEKLFF; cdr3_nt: TGTGCCAGCAGTTACGAGGAGGCAGCACCTGAAAAACTGTTTTTT
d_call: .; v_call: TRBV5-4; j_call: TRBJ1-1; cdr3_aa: CASSTIQGNTEAFF; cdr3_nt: TGTGCCAGCAGCACAATACAGGGAAACACTGAAGCTTTCTTT
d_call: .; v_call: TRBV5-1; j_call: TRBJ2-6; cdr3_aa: CASMQGGGGANVLTF; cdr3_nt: TGCGCCAGCATGCAGGGGGGCGGTGGGGCCAACGTCCTGACTTTC
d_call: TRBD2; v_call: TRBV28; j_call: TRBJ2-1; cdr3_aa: CASSPGGGYNEQFF; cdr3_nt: TGTGCCAGCAGTCCTGGGGGGGGGTACAATGAGCAGTTCTTC
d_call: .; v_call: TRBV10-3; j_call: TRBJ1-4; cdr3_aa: CAISALATNEKLFF; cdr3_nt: TGTGCCATCAGTGCTTTAGCAACTAATGAAAAACTGTTTTTT
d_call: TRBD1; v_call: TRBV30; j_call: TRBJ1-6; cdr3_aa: CAWSPSDRDSPLHF; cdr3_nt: TGTGCCTGGAGTCCCTCGGACAGGGACTCACCCCTCCACTTT
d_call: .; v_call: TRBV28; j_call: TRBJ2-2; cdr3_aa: CASREWVTGELFF; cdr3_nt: TGTGCCAGCAGGGAGTGGGTCACCGGGGAGCTGTTTTTT
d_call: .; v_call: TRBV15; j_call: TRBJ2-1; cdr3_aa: CATSRDRLWRFF; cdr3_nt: TGTGCCACCAGCAGAGACAGGTTATGGCGGTTCTTC
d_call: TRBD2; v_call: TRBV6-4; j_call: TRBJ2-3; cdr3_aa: CASSPSGGEDTQYF; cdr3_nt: TGTGCCAGCAGTCCTAGCGGGGGGGAAGATACGCAGTATTTT
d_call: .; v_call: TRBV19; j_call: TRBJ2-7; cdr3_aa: CASSIRQGYEQYF; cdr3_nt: TGTGCCAGTAGTATTAGGCAGGGCTACGAGCAGTACTTC
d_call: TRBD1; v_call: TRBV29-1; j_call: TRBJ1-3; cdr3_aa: CSVEGQGLGNTIYF; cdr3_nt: TGCAGCGTTGAGGGACAGGGGCTAGGAAACACCATATATTTT